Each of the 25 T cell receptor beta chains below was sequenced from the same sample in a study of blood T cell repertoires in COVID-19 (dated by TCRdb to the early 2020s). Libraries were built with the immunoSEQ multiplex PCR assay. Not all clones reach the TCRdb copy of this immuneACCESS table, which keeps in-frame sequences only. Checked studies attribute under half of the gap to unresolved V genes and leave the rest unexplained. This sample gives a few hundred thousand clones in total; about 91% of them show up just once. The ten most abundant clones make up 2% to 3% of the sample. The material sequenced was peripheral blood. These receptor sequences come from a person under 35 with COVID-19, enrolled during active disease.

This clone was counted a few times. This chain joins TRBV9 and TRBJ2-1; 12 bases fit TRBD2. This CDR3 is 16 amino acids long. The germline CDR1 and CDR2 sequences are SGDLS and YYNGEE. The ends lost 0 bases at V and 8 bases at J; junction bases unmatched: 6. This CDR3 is CASSVDGRLAGDEQFF. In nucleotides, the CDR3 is TGTGCCAGCAGCGTAGACGGTAGACTAGCGGGAGATGAGCAGTTCTTC.

In DNA, the CDR3 is TGTGCCAGCACCGACAGGACAGGGGGCACTGAAGCTTTCTTT. Its protein is CASTDRTGGTEAFF. J is TRBJ1-1 and V is TRBV21-1; TRBD1 reflects the table's D call only, with no check against the DNA. TRBV21-1 is assigned pseudogene status. The length of the CDR3 is 14 residues.

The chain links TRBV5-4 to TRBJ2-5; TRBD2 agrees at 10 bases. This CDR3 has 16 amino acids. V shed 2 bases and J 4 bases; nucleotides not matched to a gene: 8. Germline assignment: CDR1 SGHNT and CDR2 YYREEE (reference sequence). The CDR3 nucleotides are TGTGCCAGCAGCTTTTCTAGCGGGGGAGGGCCAGAGACCCAGTACTTC. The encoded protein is CASSFSSGGGPETQYF. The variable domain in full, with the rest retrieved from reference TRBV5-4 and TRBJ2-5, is ETGVTQSPTHLIKTRGQQVTLRCSSQSGHNTVSWYQQALGQGPQFIFQYYREEENGRGNFPPRFSGLQFPNYSSELNVNALELDDSALYLCASSFSSGGGPETQYFGPGTRLLVL.

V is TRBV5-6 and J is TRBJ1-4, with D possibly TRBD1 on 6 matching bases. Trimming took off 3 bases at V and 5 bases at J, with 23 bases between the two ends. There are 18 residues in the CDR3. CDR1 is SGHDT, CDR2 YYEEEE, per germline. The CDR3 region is CASSSKLPGQGRNEKLFF. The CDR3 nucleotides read TGTGCCAGCAGCTCAAAGCTACCGGGACAAGGGAGAAATGAAAAACTGTTTTTT.

CDR3 sequence reads: CASSLLIMEGEQFF. For the CDR3, the DNA is TGCGCCAGCAGCTTGTTAATAATGGAGGGGGAGCAGTTCTTC. The chain combines TRBV5-1 with TRBJ2-1; tentatively, D is TRBD2 (6 bases). From germline, CDR1 is SGHRS and CDR2 YFSETQ. The CDR3 length is 14 residues. The V gene lost 1 base and the J gene lost 10 bases, with 15 bases spanning the gap. Full variable domain (rest looked up from reference TRBV5-1 and TRBJ2-1): KAGVTQTPRYLIKTRGQQVTLSCSPISGHRSVSWYQQTPGQGLQFLFEYFSETQRNKGNFPGRFSGRQFSNSRSEMNVSTLELGDSALYLCASSLLIMEGEQFFGPGTRLTVL.

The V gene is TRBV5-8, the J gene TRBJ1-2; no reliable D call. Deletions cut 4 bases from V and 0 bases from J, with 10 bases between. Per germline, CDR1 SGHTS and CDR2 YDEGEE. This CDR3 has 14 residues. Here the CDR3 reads CASSLALANYGYTF. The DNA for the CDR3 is TGTGCCAGCAGCCTAGCCCTGGCTAACTATGGCTACACCTTC.

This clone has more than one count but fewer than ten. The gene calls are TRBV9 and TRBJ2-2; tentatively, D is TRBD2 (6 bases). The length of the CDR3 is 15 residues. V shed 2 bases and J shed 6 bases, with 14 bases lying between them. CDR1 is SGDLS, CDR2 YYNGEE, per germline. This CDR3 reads CASSVRPGESGELFF. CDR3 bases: TGTGCCAGCAGCGTGAGACCGGGGGAGTCCGGGGAGCTGTTTTTT.

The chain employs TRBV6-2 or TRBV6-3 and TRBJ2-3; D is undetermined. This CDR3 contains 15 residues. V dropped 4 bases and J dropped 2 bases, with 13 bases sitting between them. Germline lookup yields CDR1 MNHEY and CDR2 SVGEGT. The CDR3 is CASSFLRRNTDTQYF. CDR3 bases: TGTGCCAGCAGTTTCCTCCGCAGGAACACAGATACGCAGTATTTT.

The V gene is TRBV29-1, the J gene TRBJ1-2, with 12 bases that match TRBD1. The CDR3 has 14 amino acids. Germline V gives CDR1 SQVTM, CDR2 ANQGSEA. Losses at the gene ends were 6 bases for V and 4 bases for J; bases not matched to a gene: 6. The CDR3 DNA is TGCAGCGTACTAGGGACAGGGGGCGTCTATGGCTACACCTTC. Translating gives CSVLGTGGVYGYTF. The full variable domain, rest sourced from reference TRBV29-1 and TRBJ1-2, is SAVISQKPSRDICQRGTSLTIQCQVDSQVTMMFWYRQQPGQSLTLIATANQGSEATYESGFVIDKFPISRPNLTFSTLTVSNMSPEDSSIYLCSVLGTGGVYGYTFGSGTRLTVV.

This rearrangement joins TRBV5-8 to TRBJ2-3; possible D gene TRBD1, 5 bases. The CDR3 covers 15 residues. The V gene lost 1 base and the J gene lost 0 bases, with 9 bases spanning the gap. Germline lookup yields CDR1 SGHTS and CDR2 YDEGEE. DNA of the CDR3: TGTGCCAGCAGCTTGTTTGACAGTAGCACAGATACGCAGTATTTT. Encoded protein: CASSLFDSSTDTQYF.

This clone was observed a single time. Here the CDR3 DNA reads TGTGCCTGGAGGCCCGGTATGAACACTGAAGCTTTCTTT. Protein: CAWRPGMNTEAFF. This chain links TRBV30 with TRBJ1-1; D uncertain. CDR1 is GTSNPN, CDR2 SVGIG, per germline (reference sequence). The CDR3 consists of 13 residues. Trimming pared 3 bases from V and 0 bases from J, leaving 8 bases between.

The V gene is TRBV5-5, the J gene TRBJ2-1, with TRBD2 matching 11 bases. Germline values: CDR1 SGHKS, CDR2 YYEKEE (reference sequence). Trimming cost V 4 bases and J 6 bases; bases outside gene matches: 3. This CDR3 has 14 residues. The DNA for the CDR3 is TGTGCCAGCAGCCAGACTAGCGGGATCAATGAGCAGTTCTTC. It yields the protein CASSQTSGINEQFF.

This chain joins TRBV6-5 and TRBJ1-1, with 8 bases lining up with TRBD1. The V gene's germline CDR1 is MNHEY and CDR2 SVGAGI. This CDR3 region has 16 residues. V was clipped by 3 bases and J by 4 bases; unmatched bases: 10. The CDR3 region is CASSYIRQGRGTEAFF. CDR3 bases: TGTGCCAGCAGTTATATTCGACAGGGGAGAGGCACTGAAGCTTTCTTT.

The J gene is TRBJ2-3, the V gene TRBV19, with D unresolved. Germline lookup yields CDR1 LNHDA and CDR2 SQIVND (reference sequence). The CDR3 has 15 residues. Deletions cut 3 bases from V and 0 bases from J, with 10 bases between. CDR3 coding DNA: TGTGCCAGTAGTATCCTCTATGCTAGCACAGATACGCAGTATTTT. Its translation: CASSILYASTDTQYF.

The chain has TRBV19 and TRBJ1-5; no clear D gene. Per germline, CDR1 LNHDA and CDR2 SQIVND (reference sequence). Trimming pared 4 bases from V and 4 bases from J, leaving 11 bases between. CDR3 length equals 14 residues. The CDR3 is CASSTRRENQPQHF. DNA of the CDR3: TGTGCCAGTAGTACCCGCCGCGAAAATCAGCCCCAGCATTTT. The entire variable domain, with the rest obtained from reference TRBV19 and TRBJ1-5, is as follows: DGGITQSPKYLFRKEGQNVTLSCEQNLNHDAMYWYRQDPGQGLRLIYYSQIVNDFQKGDIAEGYSVSREKKESFPLTVTSAQKNPTAFYLCASSTRRENQPQHFGDGTRLSIL.

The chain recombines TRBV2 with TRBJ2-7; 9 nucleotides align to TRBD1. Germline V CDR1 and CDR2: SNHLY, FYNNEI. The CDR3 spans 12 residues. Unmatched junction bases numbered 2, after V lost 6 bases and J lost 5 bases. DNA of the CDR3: TGTGCCAGCAGGGACAGGGGCGACGAGCAGTACTTC. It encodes CASRDRGDEQYF. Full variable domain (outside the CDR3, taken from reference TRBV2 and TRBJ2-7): EPEVTQTPSHQVTQMGQEVILRCVPISNHLYFYWYRQILGQKVEFLVSFYNNEISEKSEIFDDQFSVERPDGSNFTLKIRSTKLEDSAMYFCASRDRGDEQYFGPGTRLTVT.

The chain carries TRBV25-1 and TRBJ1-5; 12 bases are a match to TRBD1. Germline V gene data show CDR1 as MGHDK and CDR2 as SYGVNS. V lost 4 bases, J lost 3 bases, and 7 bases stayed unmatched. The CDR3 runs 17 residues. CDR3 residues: CASSGGTGGRDNQPQHF. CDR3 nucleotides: TGTGCCAGCAGTGGGGGGACAGGGGGCCGGGACAATCAGCCCCAGCATTTT.

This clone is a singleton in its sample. The CDR3 DNA is TGTGCCAGTAGACCGACTAGCGGACCTTCCTACGAGCAGTACTTC. Protein product: CASRPTSGPSYEQYF. The rearrangement joins TRBV19 to TRBJ2-7; 9 nucleotides line up with TRBD2. CDR1 is LNHDA and CDR2 is SQIVND in the germline V gene (reference sequence). The CDR3 consists of 15 residues. Losses at the gene ends were 6 bases for V and 1 base for J; bases not matched to a gene: 7.

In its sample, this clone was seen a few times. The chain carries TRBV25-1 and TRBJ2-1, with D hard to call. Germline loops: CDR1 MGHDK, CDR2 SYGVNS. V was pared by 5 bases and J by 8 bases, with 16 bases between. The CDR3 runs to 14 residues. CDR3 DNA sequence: TGTGCCAGCAGTAGCCTACAGCCCGACCATGAGCAGTTCTTC. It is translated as CASSSLQPDHEQFF.

This chain's CDR3 is CATREGNEQFF. The CDR3 region has the DNA TGTGCCACCAGGGAGGGTAATGAGCAGTTCTTC. This rearrangement joins TRBV24-1 to TRBJ2-1; perhaps TRBD2 as D (6 bases). The CDR3 is made up of 11 amino acids. Germline CDR1 and CDR2: KGHDR and SFDVKD. V dropped 7 bases and J dropped 7 bases, with 7 bases sitting between them.

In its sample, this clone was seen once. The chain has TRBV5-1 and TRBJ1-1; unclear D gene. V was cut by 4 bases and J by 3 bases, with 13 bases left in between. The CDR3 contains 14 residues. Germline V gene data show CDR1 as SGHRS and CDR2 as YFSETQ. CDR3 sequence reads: CASSRVGSDTEAFF. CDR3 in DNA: TGCGCCAGCAGCCGCGTGGGGAGCGACACTGAAGCTTTCTTT.

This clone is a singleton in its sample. The CDR3 loop is CASSTLKPYEQYF. Here the CDR3 DNA reads TGTGCCAGCAGCACCTTGAAGCCCTACGAGCAGTACTTC. This rearrangement joins TRBV11-2 to TRBJ2-7, with unresolved D. The CDR3 is made up of 13 amino acids. Trimming cost V 5 bases and J 2 bases, with 10 bases left between them. Germline loops: CDR1 SGHAT, CDR2 FQNNGV.

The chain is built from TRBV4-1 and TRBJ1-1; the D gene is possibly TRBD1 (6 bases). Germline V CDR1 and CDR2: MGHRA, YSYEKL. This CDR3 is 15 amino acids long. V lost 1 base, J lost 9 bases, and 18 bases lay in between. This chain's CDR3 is CASSQVGAGEGKAFF. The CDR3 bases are TGCGCCAGCAGCCAAGTAGGGGCAGGGGAAGGAAAAGCTTTCTTT.

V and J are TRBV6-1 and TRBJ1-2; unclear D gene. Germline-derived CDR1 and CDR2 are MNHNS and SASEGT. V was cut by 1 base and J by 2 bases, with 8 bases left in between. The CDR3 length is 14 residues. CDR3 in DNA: TGTGCCAGCAGTGAAGACCCAGCGAACTATGGCTACACCTTC. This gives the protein CASSEDPANYGYTF.

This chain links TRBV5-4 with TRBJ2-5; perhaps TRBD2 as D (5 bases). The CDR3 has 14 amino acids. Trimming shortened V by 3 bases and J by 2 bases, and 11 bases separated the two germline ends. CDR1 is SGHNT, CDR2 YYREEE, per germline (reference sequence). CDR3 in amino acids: CASSSPRVQETQYF. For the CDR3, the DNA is TGTGCCAGCAGCTCTCCGAGGGTTCAAGAGACCCAGTACTTC.